The 24 T cell receptor beta chains in this list originate from one sample, sequenced in a study of T-cell reconstitution after alpha-beta-depleted transplantation in children. The TCRbeta library incorporated unique molecular identifiers. Each CDR3 protein gets one entry after TCRdb re-called the PCR reads with MiXCR. This table has under 300,000 distinct CDR3 sequences, 7.5% to 10% appearing once. The material was PBMCs from the stem cell graft donor, obtained from the stem cell graft. The receptors derive from a human donor who donated a stem cell graft to a child with SCID.

This clonotype came up many times. The chain employs TRBV19 and TRBJ2-7, with D tentatively TRBD2 (5 bases). Germline CDR1 LNHDA, CDR2 SQIVND (reference sequence). CDR3 length: 14 amino acids. The germline V and J ends were trimmed by 4 bases and 3 bases, with 13 bases remaining between them. CDR3 in amino acids: CASSNRGMYYEQYF. CDR3 DNA: TGTGCCAGTAGTAACCGAGGGATGTACTACGAGCAGTACTTC.

This clonotype was seen only a few times. Here the CDR3 reads CASSERYNQGLAGDEQFF. The CDR3, as DNA: TGCGCCAGCAGTGAGAGATATAACCAGGGACTAGCGGGGGATGAGCAGTTCTTC. The V gene is TRBV10-2, the J gene TRBJ2-1; 14 nucleotides match TRBD2. Germline-derived CDR1 and CDR2 are WSHSY and SAAADI. The junction had 11 bases not matched to a gene; V was cut back by 2 bases and J by 8 bases. The CDR3 is 18 residues long.

This clonotype came up many times. The rearrangement uses TRBV20-1 and TRBJ1-2; TRBD1 is a possible D gene (5 bases). The CDR3 runs 14 residues. The germline CDR1 and CDR2 sequences are DFQATT and SNEGSKA (reference sequence). V lost 0 bases and J lost 9, with 17 bases in between. The CDR3 coding sequence is TGCAGTGCTAGAGATAGCTCCCAGGGTCTGAGCTACACCTTC. This encodes CSARDSSQGLSYTF.

This clonotype has a count of ten or more. The chain uses TRBV7-2 and TRBJ1-1, with D maybe TRBD1 (5 bases). V was trimmed by 4 bases and J by 0 bases, leaving 15 bases between them. The length of the CDR3 is 16 residues. The germline CDR1 and CDR2 sequences are SGHTA and FQGNSA. The CDR3 is CASSWAGPTMNTEAFF. CDR3 nucleotides: TGTGCCAGCAGCTGGGCAGGGCCAACAATGAACACTGAAGCTTTCTTT. Looking up the rest from reference TRBV7-2 and TRBJ1-1 gives the full variable domain: GAGVSQSPSNKVTEKGKDVELRCDPISGHTALYWYRQSLGQGLEFLIYFQGNSAPDKSGLPSDRFSAERTGGSVSTLTIQRTQQEDSAVYLCASSWAGPTMNTEAFFGQGTRLTVV.

In this sample, this clonotype turned up a few times. The chain is built from TRBV10-3 and TRBJ2-3, with D unresolved. Deletions cut 10 bases from V and 0 bases from J, with 11 bases between. CDR1 is ENHRY and CDR2 is SYGVKD in the germline V gene. The CDR3 spans 13 residues. CDR3 amino acids: CATQAPSTDTQYF. CDR3 coding DNA: TGTGCCACACAAGCCCCTAGCACAGATACGCAGTATTTT.

This clonotype was detected ten times or more. The chain combines TRBV6-1 with TRBJ1-2, with D possibly being TRBD1 (5 bases). V lost 4 bases to trimming and J lost 3 bases, with 9 bases between them. This CDR3 spans 13 amino acids. Per the germline V gene, CDR1 is MNHNS and CDR2 is SASEGT. This CDR3 reads CASSARVDYGYTF. Here the CDR3 DNA reads TGTGCCAGCAGTGCCAGGGTAGACTATGGCTACACCTTC.

This clonotype was seen repeatedly, ten times or more. The CDR3 nucleotides are TGTGCCAGCAGCTTTGGCGCGACAGGGGATGATGGCTACACCTTC. It translates to CASSFGATGDDGYTF. The chain joins TRBV7-9 to TRBJ1-2, with 8 bases lining up with TRBD1. The ends lost 3 bases at V and 6 bases at J; junction bases unmatched: 9. The CDR3 is made up of 15 amino acids. CDR1 and CDR2 (germline): SEHNR, FQNEAQ (reference sequence).

This clonotype was seen at least ten times. CDR3 residues: CSVPQGGKDGYTF. CDR3 in DNA: TGCAGCGTACCTCAGGGGGGGAAAGATGGCTACACCTTC. The rearrangement joins TRBV29-1 to TRBJ1-2, with 7 bases matching TRBD1. The CDR3 covers 13 residues. The V and J ends lost 6 bases and 6 bases, in that order; junction bases with no gene match: 10. Germline CDR1 reads SQVTM; CDR2 reads ANQGSEA.

This clonotype was picked up a small number of times. The rearrangement joins TRBV29-1 to TRBJ1-6; D unclear. The CDR3 consists of 12 residues. Looked up from germline, CDR1 is SQVTM and CDR2 is ANQGSEA. V dropped 4 bases and J dropped 14 bases, with 15 bases sitting between them. CDR3 sequence: CSVGARVASLHF. CDR3 in DNA: TGCAGCGTTGGAGCTCGGGTTGCATCCCTCCACTTT.

In this sample, this clonotype turned up many times. The chain uses TRBV20-1 and TRBJ1-6; no definite D call. Germline CDR1 reads DFQATT; CDR2 reads SNEGSKA (reference sequence). Trimming took off 6 bases at V and 5 bases at J, with 17 bases between the two ends. The CDR3 has 15 residues. The CDR3: CSATGISPDNSPLHF. The CDR3 coding sequence is TGCAGTGCCACCGGCATATCCCCCGATAATTCACCCCTCCACTTT.

This clonotype was recorded at least ten times. The gene calls are TRBV5-5 and TRBJ2-1; 8 bases are shared with TRBD1. The ends lost 4 bases at V and 10 bases at J; junction bases unmatched: 13. From germline, CDR1 is SGHKS and CDR2 YYEKEE (reference sequence). The CDR3 is 15 amino acids. As DNA, the CDR3 is TGTGCCAGCAGCCCCCAGGGGGCTCGGCTTTGGGAGCAGTTCTTC. This gives the protein CASSPQGARLWEQFF.

The table lists this clonotype with many counts. This chain joins TRBV15 and TRBJ2-3, with D possibly matching TRBD2 (5 bases). Germline V gives CDR1 LNHNV, CDR2 YYDKDF (reference sequence). This CDR3 contains 14 residues. Trimming shortened V by 10 bases and J by 9 bases, and 23 bases separated the two germline ends. The CDR3 sequence: CASRDTERLFTQYF. The DNA for the CDR3 is TGTGCCAGTCGGGATACAGAGAGGCTTTTCACGCAGTATTTT.

This chain links TRBV2 with TRBJ2-7; the D call may be TRBD1 or TRBD2 (5 bases each). Trimming shortened V by 3 bases and J by 5 bases, and 14 bases separated the two germline ends. The CDR3 has 14 residues. Germline CDR1 is SNHLY and CDR2 is FYNNEI. The CDR3 DNA follows: TGTGCCAGCAGTGAGGCGCCAGGGCGGGACGAGCAGTACTTC. Its translation is CASSEAPGRDEQYF.

The sample holds many counts of this clonotype. The genes are TRBV20-1 and TRBJ1-4; TRBD1 aligns across 7 bases. The V gene's germline CDR1 is DFQATT and CDR2 SNEGSKA (reference sequence). The CDR3 has 16 amino acids. V was pared by 3 bases and J by 4 bases, with 11 bases of the junction left unmatched. CDR3 bases: TGCAGTGCTAGGCCCGTACCGGGACAGCTTAATGAAAAACTGTTTTTT. Its protein is CSARPVPGQLNEKLFF.

In this sample, this clonotype turned up once. The germline gene is not matched at one end of the junction; a read error may be the cause. The chain carries TRBV7-8 and TRBJ2-5; 8 bases align to TRBD1. CDR1 is SGHVS and CDR2 is FQNEAQ in the germline V gene. This CDR3 is 15 amino acids long. DNA for the CDR3: TGTGCCGGCAGCTTAGACCCAGGGGGCAGGGAGACCCAGTACTTC. Protein: CAGSLDPGGRETQYF.

This clonotype was recorded many times. The chain carries TRBV20-1 and TRBJ2-1; 8 bases map to TRBD1. V lost 6 bases to trimming and J lost 3 bases; unmatched junction nucleotides: 13. The CDR3 runs to 16 residues. Looked up from germline, CDR1 is DFQATT and CDR2 is SNEGSKA (reference sequence). The CDR3 sequence: CSATPTGAGDYNEQFF. In DNA form, the CDR3 reads TGCAGTGCAACCCCGACAGGGGCTGGGGACTACAATGAGCAGTTCTTC.

In its sample, this clonotype was seen many times. The chain couples TRBV15 to TRBJ1-4, with 9 bases lining up with TRBD1. The CDR3 is made up of 17 amino acids. V shed 0 bases and J 2 bases; nucleotides not matched to a gene: 4. Looked up from germline, CDR1 is LNHNV and CDR2 is YYDKDF (reference sequence). CDR3 residues: CATSREDRGSTNEKLFF. CDR3 nucleotide sequence: TGTGCCACCAGCAGAGAAGACAGGGGGTCTACTAATGAAAAACTGTTTTTT.

There are many counts of this clonotype. The chain uses TRBV7-2 and TRBJ2-3, with 8 positions matching TRBD1. Germline CDR1 SGHTA, CDR2 FQGNSA. There are 17 residues in the CDR3. V trimming: 5 bases; J trimming: 4 bases; junction bases outside the gene matches: 14. Here the CDR3 DNA reads TGTGCCAGCAGCCCCGGGACAGGCACGTCTTGGGCAGATACGCAGTATTTT. Amino acids: CASSPGTGTSWADTQYF.

This clonotype has ten or more counts. V gene TRBV15 combines with J gene TRBJ2-1; perhaps D is TRBD1 or TRBD2 (5 bases each). The V and J ends lost 8 bases and 8 bases respectively, with 13 bases between them. The V gene's germline CDR1 is LNHNV and CDR2 YYDKDF (reference sequence). The CDR3 is 12 residues long. The CDR3 spells CATLSRDDEQFF. CDR3 bases: TGTGCCACCCTGTCTCGGGACGATGAGCAGTTCTTC.

This clonotype was counted ten times or more. The chain has TRBV4-3 and TRBJ1-1, with 8 bases lining up with TRBD1. The V gene end was trimmed by 0 bases and the J gene end by 3 bases; junction bases not matched to a gene: 0. The germline V gene has CDR1 LGHNA and CDR2 YSLEER. This CDR3 region has 14 residues. CDR3 sequence reads: CASSQEDRDTEAFF. CDR3 coding DNA: TGCGCCAGCAGCCAAGAGGACAGGGACACTGAAGCTTTCTTT.

This clonotype showed up many times. The chain uses TRBV12-3 or TRBV12-4 and TRBJ2-7; 9 nucleotides line up with TRBD1. After removal of 6 bases from V and 5 bases from J, the junction contained 8 bases not matched to a gene. This CDR3 is 14 amino acids long. This CDR3 is CASRSRDRVHEQYF. In nucleotides, the CDR3 is TGTGCCAGCAGATCCCGGGACAGGGTCCACGAGCAGTACTTC.

This clonotype has ten or more counts. CDR3 region: CSATEQGSYGYTF. Here the CDR3 DNA reads TGCAGTGCGACGGAACAGGGAAGCTATGGCTACACCTTC. The rearrangement uses TRBV20-1 and TRBJ1-2; the D gene is possibly TRBD1 (6 bases). The germline V gene has CDR1 DFQATT and CDR2 SNEGSKA (reference sequence). The CDR3 loop spans 13 amino acids. Trimming shortened V by 6 bases and J by 4 bases, and 15 bases separated the two germline ends.

In the case of this clonotype: Mismatch with germline at one junction end may stem from a read error. V and J are TRBV7-2 and TRBJ2-2; D is unclear. In germline, CDR1 is SGHTA, CDR2 FQGNSA. There are 14 residues in the CDR3. For the CDR3, the DNA is TGTACCAGCAACTTATGGCAGTCCACCGGGGAGCTGTTTTTT. Protein product: CTSNLWQSTGELFF.

Ten or more counts support this clonotype. V usage is TRBV28 and J usage is TRBJ1-1, with D hard to call. V lost 6 bases and J 0 bases, leaving 8 bases between the germline ends. Germline V CDR1 and CDR2: MDHEN, SYDVKM. This CDR3 is built from 13 residues. The CDR3 DNA reads as TGTGCCAGCAGCCGCGGACTGAACACTGAAGCTTTCTTT. As protein: CASSRGLNTEAFF.